Below, 14 T cell receptor beta chains from the same sample are listed, as sequenced in a study of blood T cell repertoires in COVID-19. Using immunoSEQ multiplex PCR, the repertoire was profiled, and TCRdb retains in-frame clones only, with some absent. The repertoire consists of about 120,000 clones, with over 75% occurring once and the leading ten covering approximately 30%. The sample was peripheral blood. These receptor sequences come from a man between 65 and 80 years old with active or convalescent COVID-19.

This chain joins TRBV2 and TRBJ2-3; D perhaps matches TRBD2 (6 bases). V lost 4 bases to trimming and J lost 2 bases, with 19 bases between them. Germline V lookup: CDR1 SNHLY, CDR2 FYNNEI. There are 17 residues in the CDR3. The CDR3, as DNA: TGTGCCAGCAGTGGCCAAAGTTCCGGGGGTCTCACAGATACGCAGTATTTT. This translates into CASSGQSSGGLTDTQYF.

The V and J genes are TRBV9 and TRBJ2-3; D ambiguous. V was cut by 6 bases and J by 3 bases, with 17 bases left in between. CDR1 and CDR2 from the germline V gene are SGDLS and YYNGEE. This CDR3 is built from 15 residues. The CDR3 is CASTPGRASTDTQYF. Written as DNA, the CDR3 is TGTGCCAGCACCCCTGGGCGAGCCTCGACAGATACGCAGTATTTT.

V usage is TRBV25-1 and J usage is TRBJ2-5; the D is unclear. CDR3 size: 13 residues. Germline V CDR1 and CDR2: MGHDK, SYGVNS. Deletions cut 0 bases from V and 5 bases from J, with 7 bases between. CDR3 protein: CASSEYPGETQYF. The CDR3 DNA sequence: TGTGCCAGCAGTGAATATCCAGGCGAGACCCAGTACTTC.

The chain combines TRBV9 with TRBJ2-7; 8 nucleotides match TRBD2. The CDR3 runs 17 residues. The germline V gene has CDR1 SGDLS and CDR2 YYNGEE. After removal of 0 bases from V and 5 bases from J, the junction contained 13 bases not matched to a gene. CDR3 residues: CASSVGTSLREPHEQYF. The CDR3 DNA reads TGTGCCAGCAGCGTAGGGACTAGCCTTCGGGAACCCCACGAGCAGTACTTC.

The V and J genes are TRBV7-9 and TRBJ1-4; 9 bases are a match to TRBD1. This CDR3 has 15 amino acids. The junction had 9 bases not matched to a gene; V was cut back by 6 bases and J by 7 bases. Germline loops: CDR1 SEHNR, CDR2 FQNEAQ (reference sequence). For the CDR3, the DNA is TGTGCCAGCAGTTTTCCGGGACAGGGAACTGAAAAACTGTTTTTT. Encoded protein: CASSFPGQGTEKLFF.

CDR3 amino acids: CASRGTGGYEQYF. CDR3 bases: TGTGCCAGCAGAGGCACAGGGGGTTACGAGCAGTACTTC. J is TRBJ2-7 and V is TRBV6-5; 8 nucleotides match TRBD1. V lost 6 bases to trimming and J lost 4 bases; unmatched junction nucleotides: 5. CDR1 and CDR2 (germline): MNHEY, SVGAGI. This CDR3 comprises 13 residues.

V gene TRBV5-6 combines with J gene TRBJ1-2; unclear D gene. V gave up 0 bases and J gave up 7 bases, with 10 bases separating them. CDR1 is SGHDT, CDR2 YYEEEE, per germline. This CDR3 comprises 13 residues. The DNA for the CDR3 is TGTGCCAGCAGCTTGGGCAGAGGAGGTGGCTACACCTTC. The encoded protein is CASSLGRGGGYTF.

The V gene is TRBV19, the J gene TRBJ1-5, with D possibly being TRBD1 (5 bases). The CDR3 runs to 17 residues. The germline V and J ends were trimmed by 4 bases and 1 base, with 17 bases remaining between them. The germline gives CDR1 LNHDA, CDR2 SQIVND (reference sequence). CDR3 amino acids: CASSTIRDSGSNQPQHF. The CDR3 DNA reads TGTGCCAGTAGTACCATCCGGGACTCCGGGAGCAATCAGCCCCAGCATTTT.

This chain uses TRBV5-4 with TRBJ2-1; tentative D call: TRBD1 (5 bases). The CDR3 covers 16 residues. CDR1 is SGHNT, CDR2 YYREEE, per germline (reference sequence). The V end was cut by 0 bases, the J end by 0 bases, with 10 bases between. The CDR3 DNA reads as TGTGCCAGCAGCTTGGGGGGCCATAGCTCCTACAATGAGCAGTTCTTC. Amino acids: CASSLGGHSSYNEQFF.

This clone was detected once. The rearrangement links TRBV18 to TRBJ2-7, with D possibly being TRBD1 (6 bases). There are 13 residues in the CDR3. Germline V gives CDR1 KGHSH, CDR2 LQKENI. The ends were cut back, 0 bases at V and 6 bases at J, with 9 bases in the middle. CDR3 region: CASSPPRGGEQYF. In DNA, the CDR3 is TGTGCCAGCTCACCACCAAGAGGGGGCGAGCAGTACTTC. The whole variable domain, filled in from reference TRBV18 and TRBJ2-7, reads NAGVMQNPRHLVRRRGQEARLRCSPMKGHSHVYWYRQLPEEGLKFMVYLQKENIIDESGMPKERFSAEFPKEGPSILRIQQVVRGDSAAYFCASSPPRGGEQYFGPGTRLTVT.

The CDR3 DNA sequence: TGTGCCAGTAGTTTAGCGGGCGAGCAGTACTTC. Translating it yields CASSLAGEQYF. This chain connects TRBV19 to TRBJ2-7; 7 bases map to TRBD2. V lost 5 bases to trimming and J lost 6 bases; unmatched junction nucleotides: 1. The CDR3 spans 11 residues. Germline assignment: CDR1 LNHDA and CDR2 SQIVND (reference sequence).

This clone has just one count. The chain recombines TRBV6-5 with TRBJ1-3, with unresolved D. This CDR3 comprises 15 residues. Germline loops: CDR1 MNHEY, CDR2 SVGAGI. V was pared by 0 bases and J by 2 bases, with 8 bases between. CDR3: CASSYSPSTGNTIYF. The CDR3 region has the DNA TGTGCCAGCAGTTACTCTCCAAGCACTGGAAACACCATATATTTT.

The rearrangement links TRBV10-3 to TRBJ2-7, with 12 positions matching TRBD2. The CDR3 consists of 16 residues. The germline V gene encodes CDR1 ENHRY and CDR2 SYGVKD. V shed 3 bases and J 3 bases; nucleotides not matched to a gene: 6. The CDR3 protein is CAISERLAGGVYEQYF. The CDR3 region has the DNA TGTGCCATCAGTGAAAGGCTAGCGGGAGGGGTCTACGAGCAGTACTTC.

This chain joins TRBV11-2 and TRBJ2-7, with 8 bases fitting TRBD2. V lost 5 bases to trimming and J lost 2 bases; unmatched junction nucleotides: 5. Germline V gene data show CDR1 as SGHAT and CDR2 as FQNNGV. The CDR3 spans 14 residues. CDR3 DNA sequence: TGTGCCAGCAGCGCTGATAGCGGGGCCTACGAGCAGTACTTC. It translates to CASSADSGAYEQYF. Full variable domain (missing parts from reference TRBV11-2 and TRBJ2-7): EAGVAQSPRYKIIEKRQSVAFWCNPISGHATLYWYQQILGQGPKLLIQFQNNGVVDDSQLPKDRFSAERLKGVDSTLKIQPAKLEDSAVYLCASSADSGAYEQYFGPGTRLTVT.